A selection of T cell receptor beta chains follows, all from one sample in a study of T cells in localized non-small cell lung cancer. Assay used: immunoSEQ multiplex PCR; TCRdb lists only in-frame clones, some missing. The profile shows 1,500 to 2,000 clones, about a fifth of them singletons. The material was lung tumor tissue, obtained before any cancer treatment. These receptors all stem from a male donor at least 60 years old with stage I lung adenocarcinoma. Each CDR3 is given with its conserved first and last residue. D genes are given only for firm matches. Clone size is given for some rows only: seen once, a few or many times, or a class if the clone is expanded.

V gene	J gene	D gene	clone size	CDR3 protein	CDR3 DNA
TRBV6-8	TRBJ1-1	.	large	CASSLQKGGFTEAFF	TGTGCCAGCAGTCTACAGAAGGGGGGATTCACTGAAGCTTTCTTT
TRBV5-1	TRBJ2-5	TRBD2	once	CASSLRLAGAETQYF	TGCGCCAGCAGCTTAAGACTAGCGGGGGCGGAGACCCAGTACTTC
TRBV11-3	TRBJ1-6	.	few	CASSGGPGDSYNSPLHF	TGTGCCAGCAGCGGAGGCCCAGGGGACTCCTATAATTCACCCCTCCACTTT
TRBV6-8	TRBJ1-2	.	few	CASSYSGWSVEGYTF	TGTGCCAGCAGTTACAGCGGTTGGTCAGTCGAAGGCTACACCTTC
TRBV11-3	TRBJ2-2	.	.	CASSSSANTGELFF	TGTGCCAGCAGCTCTTCGGCTAACACCGGGGAGCTGTTTTTT
TRBV6-8	TRBJ1-5	TRBD1	.	CASRGTGKEPQHF	TGTGCCAGCAGGGGGACAGGGAAGGAGCCCCAGCATTTT
TRBV11-3	TRBJ1-6	.	medium-sized	CASSLTRTDSPLHF	TGTGCCAGCAGCTTAACACGGACTGATTCACCCCTCCACTTT
TRBV11-3	TRBJ2-7	.	.	CASSLWDGSYEQYF	TGTGCCAGCAGCCTATGGGACGGTTCCTACGAGCAGTACTTC
TRBV18	TRBJ2-7	.	few	CASSPNENRAYEQYF	TGTGCCAGCTCACCAAATGAGAACCGAGCCTACGAGCAGTACTTC
TRBV6-8	TRBJ1-5	.	few	CASSLYRVQPQHF	TGTGCCAGCAGTCTCTACAGGGTTCAGCCCCAGCATTTT
TRBV19	TRBJ1-5	.	few	CASNSGRTNQPQHF	TGTGCCAGTAATTCGGGCAGGACCAATCAGCCCCAGCATTTT
TRBV14	TRBJ1-3	.	.	CASSQGSGNTIYF	TGTGCCAGCAGCCAGGGATCTGGAAACACCATATATTTT
TRBV6-8	TRBJ2-2	TRBD2	few	CASSYIGGGDLNTGELFF	TGTGCCAGCAGTTACATCGGGGGAGGGGACCTTAACACCGGGGAGCTGTTTTTT
TRBV11-3	TRBJ2-2	TRBD2	.	CASSSFSGANTGELFF	TGTGCCAGCAGCTCTTTTAGCGGGGCGAACACCGGGGAGCTGTTTTTT
TRBV28	TRBJ1-2	.	.	CASSLMGGQGYTF	TGTGCCAGCAGTCTTATGGGGGGACAAGGCTACACCTTC
TRBV11-3	TRBJ1-6	.	medium-sized	CASSLERGRGSPLHF	TGTGCCAGCAGCTTAGAAAGGGGACGAGGCTCACCCCTCCACTTT
TRBV19	TRBJ1-4	.	.	CATQQEGFEKLFF	TGTGCCACTCAACAGGAAGGGTTTGAAAAACTGTTTTTT
TRBV6-1	TRBJ2-1	.	few	CASSEAGGRFHNEQFF	TGTGCCAGCAGTGAAGCGGGGGGGCGCTTCCACAATGAGCAGTTCTTC
TRBV4-1	TRBJ2-7	.	.	CASSRAYRGYEQYF	TGCGCCAGCAGCCGAGCTTATAGGGGATACGAGCAGTACTTC
TRBV7-4	TRBJ1-4	.	.	CASSPIGRGTNEKLFF	TGTGCCAGCAGCCCCATCGGGCGAGGCACTAATGAAAAACTGTTTTTT
TRBV7-5	TRBJ2-2	.	few	CASSRTGLDTGELFF	TGTGCCAGCAGCCGGACAGGGTTGGACACCGGGGAGCTGTTTTTT
TRBV28	TRBJ1-2	.	few	CASSLRGAGKYGYTF	TGTGCCAGCAGTTTACGGGGAGCAGGGAAATATGGCTACACCTTC
TRBV16	TRBJ2-2	.	few	CASSRTNTGELFF	TGTGCCAGCAGTCGGACGAACACCGGGGAGCTGTTTTTT
TRBV9	TRBJ1-1	TRBD1	.	CASSARDRNTEAFF	TGTGCCAGCAGCGCCCGGGACAGGAACACTGAAGCTTTCTTT
TRBV18	TRBJ2-2	.	few	CASSPQTPPEGELFF	TGTGCCAGCTCACCACAGACACCCCCGGAAGGGGAGCTGTTTTTT
TRBV5-1	TRBJ2-7	.	few	CASSSTIGVDEQYF	TGCGCCAGCAGCTCAACTATTGGGGTTGACGAGCAGTACTTC
TRBV2	TRBJ2-5	.	few	CASNTVPRETQYF	TGTGCCAGCAATACAGTGCCTAGGGAGACCCAGTACTTC
TRBV4-1	TRBJ1-2	.	.	CASSQGQYGYTF	TGCGCCAGCAGCCAAGGGCAGTATGGCTACACCTTC
TRBV9	TRBJ2-1	.	.	CASSLLGAVDEQFF	TGTGCCAGCAGTCTCCTTGGGGCAGTCGATGAGCAGTTCTTC
TRBV11-3	TRBJ2-1	TRBD2	few	CASSFRGLGYNEQFF	TGTGCCAGCAGCTTTAGGGGACTAGGCTACAATGAGCAGTTCTTC
TRBV23-1	TRBJ1-1	.	few	CASSPTSDTEAFF	TGCGCCAGCAGCCCGACCTCCGACACTGAAGCTTTCTTT